A single sample is the source of the 13 T cell receptor beta chains below, sequenced in a study of blood T cells in healthy people across ages. Primers used in a second PCR of about 7 to 12 cycles were a sample-barcoded 5' primer and a J-beta primer mix. TCRdb reprocessed the 5' RACE reads with MiXCR, giving one entry per CDR3 protein. The profile shows fewer than 900,000 distinct CDR3 sequences, roughly 41% of them singletons. Material: blood. The receptors here all came from a woman aged 60 to 75 in good health.

The rearrangement joins TRBV20-1 to TRBJ1-3; D is undetermined. The V end lost 2 bases, the J end lost 2 bases, and 10 bases lay between the germline ends. CDR1 and CDR2 (germline): DFQATT, SNEGSKA (reference sequence). CDR3 length equals 14 residues. CDR3 nucleotides: TGCAGTGCTAGATCCCCGGGAACTGGAAACACCATATATTTT. Its protein is CSARSPGTGNTIYF.

The gene calls are TRBV18 and TRBJ2-4; D may be TRBD1 (5 bases). Trimming left V 0 bases short and J 3 bases short, with 18 bases between. This CDR3 is 18 amino acids long. Germline V CDR1 and CDR2: KGHSH, LQKENI. In nucleotides, the CDR3 is TGTGCCAGCTCACCACCGATAGGGGCCCGTGGGGACAAAAACATTCAGTACTTC. Translation: CASSPPIGARGDKNIQYF.

The gene calls are TRBV12-3 or TRBV12-4 and TRBJ1-4; D remains unclear. V shed 6 bases and J shed 2 bases, with 10 bases lying between them. The CDR3 totals 14 residues. CDR3 in DNA: TGTGCCAGCAGGGAAAGGCTGACTAATGAAAAACTGTTTTTT. It encodes CASRERLTNEKLFF.

The chain carries TRBV3-1 and TRBJ1-4; 7 bases agree with TRBD1. V gave up 1 base and J gave up 7 bases; unmatched junction bases: 6. Per the germline V gene, CDR1 is LGHDT and CDR2 is YNNKEL (reference sequence). The CDR3 sequence is 15 residues long. Here the CDR3 DNA reads TGTGCCAGCAGCCAAGTAACAGGGGTGGCTGAAAAACTGTTTTTT. Amino acids: CASSQVTGVAEKLFF.

The chain couples TRBV6-2 or TRBV6-3 to TRBJ2-3, with 7 bases matching TRBD2. The length of the CDR3 is 15 residues. The V segment lost 7 bases and the J segment 5 bases; nucleotides outside the gene matches: 12. Germline V gene lookup returns CDR1 MNHEY and CDR2 SVGEGT. CDR3 amino acids: CASTDGGLVEDTQYF. The CDR3 bases are TGTGCCAGCACTGATGGAGGACTAGTAGAAGATACGCAGTATTTT.

The genes are TRBV20-1 and TRBJ2-7, with D hard to call. V gave up 2 bases and J gave up 4 bases, with 9 bases separating them. This CDR3 is 12 amino acids long. Looked up from germline, CDR1 is DFQATT and CDR2 is SNEGSKA (reference sequence). CDR3 coding DNA: TGCAGTGCTAGACCGGATTTTTACGAGCAGTACTTC. Protein product: CSARPDFYEQYF.

This clonotype was detected only a few times. The J gene is TRBJ2-5, the V gene TRBV10-3; D is undetermined. Trimming stripped 4 bases from V and 5 bases from J, with 11 bases between. The CDR3 runs 13 residues. Germline lookup yields CDR1 ENHRY and CDR2 SYGVKD. The CDR3 nucleotides read TGTGCCATCAGTGCGACGGGCGAGGAGACCCAGTACTTC. Its translation: CAISATGEETQYF.

This clonotype was observed a few times. The V call is TRBV6-2 or TRBV6-3, the J call TRBJ2-4; D is ambiguous. The CDR3 spans 15 residues. The germline V gene encodes CDR1 MNHEY and CDR2 SVGEGT. V was shortened by 5 bases and J by 1 base, with 12 bases between the two germline ends. The CDR3, as DNA: TGTGCCAGCAGTATGCGTACTGGTGCCAAAAACATTCAGTACTTC. Protein sequence: CASSMRTGAKNIQYF.

This clonotype has more than one count but fewer than ten. The chain uses TRBV20-1 and TRBJ2-3, with no clear D. CDR1 and CDR2 (germline): DFQATT, SNEGSKA (reference sequence). This CDR3 region has 12 residues. V shed 2 bases and J shed 0 bases, with 3 bases lying between them. The CDR3 coding sequence is TGCAGTGCTAGACTAAGCACAGATACGCAGTATTTT. Its translation is CSARLSTDTQYF.

This clonotype was recorded at least ten times. The V and J genes are TRBV28 and TRBJ2-7; D is undetermined. The CDR3 runs to 12 residues. Looked up from germline, CDR1 is MDHEN and CDR2 is SYDVKM. V shed 1 base and J shed 9 bases, with 10 bases lying between them. CDR3 DNA: TGTGCCAGCAGTTTATCCTTTGCAGGGCAGTACTTC. Translated: CASSLSFAGQYF.

V and J are TRBV4-3 and TRBJ2-4; the match to TRBD1 covers 9 bases. With the DNA end fitting TRBJ2-7 better, the J assignment may be wrong. Germline CDR1 is LGHNA and CDR2 is YSLEER. This CDR3 is 16 amino acids long. CDR3 loop: CASSREEGQGIYEQYF. CDR3 in DNA: TGCGCCAGCAGCCGCGAAGAGGGACAGGGTATCTACGAGCAGTACTTC.

V and J are TRBV12-3 or TRBV12-4 and TRBJ2-6; D may be TRBD1 (7 bases). The CDR3 sequence is 16 residues long. V was shortened by 3 bases and J by 4 bases, with 13 bases between the two germline ends. This chain's CDR3 is CASSLYAGQGANVLTF. The CDR3 DNA sequence: TGTGCCAGCAGTTTGTACGCGGGACAGGGGGCCAACGTCCTGACTTTC.

V usage is TRBV29-1 and J usage is TRBJ2-7; weak D call: TRBD2 (6 bases). The J call may be wrong; the DNA end is better matched by TRBJ2-5. This CDR3 region has 16 residues. Germline V CDR1 and CDR2: SQVTM, ANQGSEA. The CDR3 sequence is CSVDDVSEGEWKTQYF. In nucleotides, the CDR3 is TGCAGCGTTGACGACGTATCGGAGGGAGAATGGAAGACCCAGTACTTC.